The 22 T cell receptor beta chains below come from one sample, sequenced in a study of T cells in Graves' hyperthyroidism and ophthalmopathy. Amplified regions were TCR beta CDR3 sequences from RNA transcripts. HTBI primers were employed in a first-round RT-PCR of the TCR CDR3. A single record per CDR3 protein comes from TCRdb applying MiXCR to the multiplex PCR reads. The table records 400,000 to 600,000 distinct CDR3 sequences, more than 20% of them present only once. Sequencing was performed on blood. Every receptor here comes from a young man with Graves' hyperthyroidism.

The table lists this clonotype with many counts. V is TRBV28 and J is TRBJ1-1, with no clear D. CDR1 MDHEN and CDR2 SYDVKM come from the germline V gene. CDR3 length: 11 residues. Trimming took off 4 bases at V and 10 bases at J, with 10 bases between the two ends. The chain's CDR3 is CASSWIGRAFF. The CDR3 bases are TGTGCCAGCAGTTGGATAGGAAGAGCTTTCTTT. Combining the CDR3 with reference TRBV28 and TRBJ1-1 gives the whole variable domain DVKVTQSSRYLVKRTGEKVFLECVQDMDHENMFWYRQDPGLGLRLIYFSYDVKMKEKGDIPEGYSVSREKKERFSLILESASTNQTSMYLCASSWIGRAFFGQGTRLTVV.

This clonotype occurred a few times. The rearrangement joins TRBV20-1 to TRBJ1-5; 9 bases are shared with TRBD1. The J segment lost 4 bases and the V segment lost 3 bases, leaving 4 bases of the junction unmatched. The length of the CDR3 is 14 residues. Germline V gives CDR1 DFQATT, CDR2 SNEGSKA (reference sequence). The CDR3 sequence is CSASRQGENQPQHF. In DNA form, the CDR3 reads TGCAGTGCTAGTAGACAGGGGGAGAATCAGCCCCAGCATTTT.

This clonotype was counted many times. The CDR3: CSARAQGVAAFF. The CDR3 nucleotides are TGCAGTGCTAGAGCACAGGGGGTGGCGGCTTTCTTT. The rearrangement joins TRBV20-1 to TRBJ1-1, with 8 bases fitting TRBD1. V lost 1 base to trimming and J lost 11 bases; unmatched junction nucleotides: 6. The CDR3 contains 12 residues. The germline V gene has CDR1 DFQATT and CDR2 SNEGSKA (reference sequence).

V usage is TRBV4-2 and J usage is TRBJ1-5; 7 nucleotides agree with TRBD1. The junction had 6 bases not matched to a gene; V was cut back by 4 bases and J by 6 bases. CDR3 size: 14 residues. Germline V gives CDR1 LGHNA, CDR2 YNFKEQ. The CDR3 sequence: CASSPGGGTQPQHF. Written as DNA, the CDR3 is TGTGCCAGCAGCCCAGGGGGGGGAACTCAGCCCCAGCATTTT.

The chain has TRBV20-1 and TRBJ2-4, with unresolved D. V was pared by 6 bases and J by 0 bases, with 12 bases between. Germline V gene lookup returns CDR1 DFQATT and CDR2 SNEGSKA (reference sequence). The CDR3 loop spans 14 amino acids. The CDR3: CSAPARLAKNIQYF. The DNA of the CDR3 is TGCAGTGCCCCCGCCCGACTAGCCAAAAACATTCAGTACTTC.

The V and J genes are TRBV7-6 and TRBJ2-5; D gene unclear. V lost 6 bases to trimming and J lost 5 bases, with 13 bases between them. The CDR3 is 13 amino acids. Germline lookup yields CDR1 SGHVS and CDR2 FNYEAQ. CDR3 DNA sequence: TGTGCCAGCAGTAAAGTCGAAAGGGAGACCCAGTACTTC. Protein: CASSKVERETQYF. The complete variable domain, with remaining parts taken from reference TRBV7-6 and TRBJ2-5, reads GAGVSQSPRYKVTKRGQDVALRCDPISGHVSLYWYRQALGQGPEFLTYFNYEAQQDKSGLPNDRFSAERPEGSISTLTIQRTEQRDSAMYRCASSKVERETQYFGPGTRLLVL.

The chain recombines TRBV20-1 with TRBJ2-7, with D unresolved. The germline V gene has CDR1 DFQATT and CDR2 SNEGSKA (reference sequence). The CDR3 sequence is 15 residues long. Deletions cut 3 bases from V and 0 bases from J, with 15 bases between. The CDR3 nucleotides read TGCAGTGCTAGTAGGGTCCCGAGAAGCTCCTACGAGCAGTACTTC. Translated, it gives CSASRVPRSSYEQYF.

This clonotype was observed many times. The chain uses TRBV6-1 and TRBJ1-1; D ambiguous. Germline V gene sequence: CDR1 MNHNS, CDR2 SASEGT. Trimming shortened V by 5 bases and J by 0 bases, and 7 bases separated the two germline ends. This CDR3 contains 13 residues. CDR3 sequence (DNA): TGTGCCAGCAGTCCTGAAATGAACACTGAAGCTTTCTTT. It encodes CASSPEMNTEAFF.

As regards this clonotype: A much larger clone differs from this one at a single base, so this may be a read error. The chain recombines TRBV6-1 with TRBJ1-1; TRBD1 agrees at 10 bases. Germline V CDR1 and CDR2: MNHNS, SASEGT. The CDR3 sequence is 14 residues long. The CDR3 spells CASSAGGQGTEACF. The CDR3 bases are TGTGCCAGCAGTGCGGGGGGACAGGGGACTGAAGCTTGCTTT.

The V gene is TRBV7-9, the J gene TRBJ1-2; D not resolved. V was shortened by 7 bases and J by 1 base, with 13 bases between the two germline ends. CDR3 size: 14 residues. Germline V lookup: CDR1 SEHNR, CDR2 FQNEAQ (reference sequence). CDR3 region: CASTPPTFNYGYTF. CDR3 DNA sequence: TGTGCCAGCACCCCCCCGACTTTTAACTATGGCTACACCTTC. The complete variable domain, with remaining parts taken from reference TRBV7-9 and TRBJ1-2, reads DTGVSQNPRHKITKRGQNVTFRCDPISEHNRLYWYRQTLGQGPEFLTYFQNEAQLEKSRLLSDRFSAERPKGSFSTLEIQRTEQGDSAMYLCASTPPTFNYGYTFGSGTRLTVV.

The V gene is TRBV30, the J gene TRBJ1-1; TRBD1 might be the D (5 bases). The ends were cut back, 3 bases at V and 4 bases at J, with 15 bases in the middle. Looked up from germline, CDR1 is GTSNPN and CDR2 is SVGIG (reference sequence). The length of the CDR3 is 14 residues. In nucleotides, the CDR3 is TGTGCCTGGAGGGACGGGCCTCAGGGCACTGAAGCTTTCTTT. It encodes CAWRDGPQGTEAFF. Together with reference TRBV30 and TRBJ1-1, the CDR3 gives the full variable domain: SQTIHQWPATLVQPVGSPLSLECTVEGTSNPNLYWYRQAAGRGLQLLFYSVGIGQISSEVPQNLSASRPQDRQFILSSKKLLLSDSGFYLCAWRDGPQGTEAFFGQGTRLTVV.

This clonotype occurred a few times. The chain recombines TRBV11-3 with TRBJ1-1; 7 nucleotides align to TRBD1. The germline V gene has CDR1 SGHNT and CDR2 YENEEA. CDR3 size: 13 residues. Germline trimming cut 4 bases from V and 7 bases from J; bases unmatched to any gene: 6. CDR3 DNA: TGTGCCAGCAGCTCCACTGGGACAGTTGAAGCTTTCTTT. It specifies CASSSTGTVEAFF.

This clonotype showed up many times. The chain is built from TRBV28 and TRBJ1-2; unclear D gene. Germline V gene lookup returns CDR1 MDHEN and CDR2 SYDVKM. The CDR3 runs 13 residues. V shed 5 bases and J shed 8 bases, with 15 bases lying between them. The DNA for the CDR3 is TGTGCCAGCAGTACTATATGGTCGGAGGGCTACACCTTC. This sequence encodes CASSTIWSEGYTF.

The CDR3, as DNA: TGTGCCAGCAGTTACTGGCAGAACTTGAACACTGAAGCTTTCTTT. It encodes CASSYWQNLNTEAFF. The rearrangement joins TRBV6-7 to TRBJ1-1, with unresolved D. TRBV6-7 is marked as an open reading frame, function uncertain. V shed 1 base and J shed 0 bases, with 9 bases lying between them. The CDR3 consists of 15 residues.

Many counts were recorded for this clonotype. The chain combines TRBV28 with TRBJ1-1; 7 bases are a match to TRBD1. Trimming removed 4 bases from V and 7 bases from J; junction bases left unmatched: 9. The germline V gene encodes CDR1 MDHEN and CDR2 SYDVKM. CDR3 length: 14 residues. CDR3 in amino acids: CASSSHRGSSEAFF. CDR3 bases: TGTGCCAGCAGTTCCCACAGGGGTAGCAGTGAAGCTTTCTTT.

This clonotype was counted ten times or more. The chain couples TRBV6-2 or TRBV6-3 to TRBJ1-3, with TRBD1 identical over 11 bases. V lost 4 bases to trimming and J lost 0 bases; unmatched junction nucleotides: 2. The length of the CDR3 is 16 residues. Germline V gene data show CDR1 as MNHEY and CDR2 as SVGEGT. The CDR3 region has the DNA TGTGCCAGCAGTTGGGGACAGGGGGTCTCTGGAAACACCATATATTTT. It encodes CASSWGQGVSGNTIYF.

Regarding this clonotype: The junction does not match germline at one end; this may be a read error. The genes are TRBV2 and TRBJ1-2, with D maybe TRBD1 (5 bases). The CDR3 runs to 11 residues. Per germline, CDR1 SNHLY and CDR2 FYNNEI. The CDR3 DNA sequence: TGTGCCAGCAGTGATTGGCAGGGACGGCTCTTC. It encodes CASSDWQGRLF. The whole variable domain, remainder taken from reference TRBV2 and TRBJ1-2, is EPEVTQTPSHQVTQMGQEVILRCVPISNHLYFYWYRQILGQKVEFLVSFYNNEISEKSEIFDDQFSVERPDGSNFTLKIRSTKLEDSAMYFCASSDWQGRLFGSGTRLTVV.

This clonotype has a handful of counts. The chain combines TRBV5-1 with TRBJ1-1; 7 bases are shared with TRBD1. The junction had 15 bases not matched to a gene; V was cut back by 4 bases and J by 0 bases. The germline gives CDR1 SGHRS, CDR2 YFSETQ. This CDR3 has 18 residues. CDR3 nucleotide sequence: TGCGCCAGCAGCCCCCCTGCAGGGGGTAGTTCATTGAACACTGAAGCTTTCTTT. This sequence encodes CASSPPAGGSSLNTEAFF.

This clonotype has at least ten counts. This chain's CDR3 is CASKVTSGNTIYF. CDR3 bases: TGTGCCAGCAAAGTAACCTCTGGAAACACCATATATTTT. The chain couples TRBV16 to TRBJ1-3; no reliable D call. From germline, CDR1 is KGHSY and CDR2 FQNENV. The V gene lost 7 bases and the J gene lost 0 bases, with 7 bases spanning the gap. This CDR3 spans 13 amino acids.

The sample holds many counts of this clonotype. The chain combines TRBV12-3 or TRBV12-4 with TRBJ2-2, with a possible D match to TRBD1 (6 bases). V lost 6 bases and J lost 6, with 8 bases in between. The CDR3 totals 12 residues. The CDR3 coding sequence is TGTGCCAGCAGCCAGGGGCCCGGGGAGCTGTTTTTT. The encoded protein is CASSQGPGELFF.

This clonotype was counted at least ten times. The genes are TRBV5-1 and TRBJ1-2, with 7 bases aligning to TRBD1. Germline V gene sequence: CDR1 SGHRS, CDR2 YFSETQ. The ends lost 4 bases at V and 4 bases at J; junction bases unmatched: 7. The CDR3 is made up of 14 amino acids. The CDR3 reads CASSVSTGSYGYTF. The CDR3 DNA reads as TGCGCCAGCAGCGTATCGACAGGGAGCTATGGCTACACCTTC.

The J gene is TRBJ2-5, the V gene TRBV7-2; D not certain. V was shortened by 1 base and J by 5 bases, with 11 bases between the two germline ends. This CDR3 comprises 14 residues. The V gene's germline CDR1 is SGHTA and CDR2 FQGNSA. The CDR3 protein is CASSLVERWETQYF. The DNA of the CDR3 is TGTGCCAGCAGCTTAGTGGAGCGTTGGGAGACCCAGTACTTC.